This TCR beta chain is from a study of cytomegalovirus exposure and HLA in healthy donors. PCR used 60 Vbeta primers and 13 Jbeta primers. Clones were read by immunoSEQ multiplex PCR, and TCRdb kept only the in-frame ones, dropping some. The data show under 200,000 clones, roughly 75% seen once. Notes on the study in general: The study assumed roughly uniform donor sequencing depth for presence/absence analyses. A list of about 160 TCR beta chains associated with cytomegalovirus was given.

Comments on this clone: Its matching antigen is unknown.

This receptor was taken from a female donor in good health and CMV-seronegative. The sequenced sample was PBMCs.

CDR3: CASSPTGQGNYGYTF. DNA for the CDR3: TGTGCCAGCAGCCCGACGGGACAGGGGAACTATGGCTACACCTTC. The chain carries TRBV7-8 and TRBJ1-2, with 10 bases matching TRBD1. The germline V gene encodes CDR1 SGHVS and CDR2 FQNEAQ. The CDR3 totals 15 residues. V was clipped by 5 bases and J by 2 bases; unmatched bases: 5. Using reference TRBV7-8 and TRBJ1-2 for the parts outside the CDR3, the full variable domain is GAGVSQSPRYKVAKRGQDVALRCDPISGHVSLFWYQQALGQGPEFLTYFQNEAQLDKSGLPSDRFFAERPEGSVSTLKIQRTQQEDSAVYLCASSPTGQGNYGYTFGSGTRLTVV.